These 20 T cell receptor beta chains share one sample of origin, sequenced in a study of vaccination and CD4 T cells after COVID-19. Sequencing of the DNA from cultured CD4+ T cells was carried out with the Oncomine TCR Beta short-read assay. TCRdb redid the calling of the PCR reads with MiXCR, one entry per CDR3 protein. Of about 19,000 distinct CDR3 sequences in the sample, less than 70% were seen once. These receptors' antigens are unknown. Treatment of the sample: approximately 9-day PBMC culture with coronavirus spike peptide pools or control peptides (ViraFEST assay). The sequencing sample was made of CD4+ T cells from blood, cultured in vitro. The receptors here all came from a human donor who had recovered from COVID-19.

The chain carries TRBV20-1 and TRBJ2-1, with 16 bases identical to TRBD2. Germline trimming cut 7 bases from V and 10 bases from J; bases unmatched to any gene: 7. Germline V gene lookup returns CDR1 DFQATT and CDR2 SNEGSKA (reference sequence). The CDR3 covers 14 residues. The DNA for the CDR3 is TGCAGTGACTTGGGACTAGCGGGAGGGCTCGAGCAGTTCTTC. Amino acids: CSDLGLAGGLEQFF.

CDR3 nucleotide sequence: TGTGCCAGCAGTTTTGGGGGACAGGCCGGGGTCGAGACCCAGTACTTC. Residues: CASSFGGQAGVETQYF. The chain is built from TRBV28 and TRBJ2-5; 8 bases line up with TRBD1. V lost 3 bases, J lost 5 bases, and 11 bases stayed unmatched. CDR1 is MDHEN, CDR2 SYDVKM, per germline. This CDR3 region has 16 residues.

V usage is TRBV7-9 and J usage is TRBJ1-5; D gene ambiguous. The CDR3 loop spans 15 amino acids. Germline V gives CDR1 SEHNR, CDR2 FQNEAQ (reference sequence). Trimming stripped 1 base from V and 0 bases from J, with 7 bases between. CDR3 nucleotides: TGTGCCAGCAGCTTAGACGGAATTAGCAATCAGCCCCAGCATTTT. Translating it yields CASSLDGISNQPQHF.

This clonotype came up a few times. The chain uses TRBV20-1 and TRBJ2-2; 10 nucleotides agree with TRBD2. V gave up 3 bases and J gave up 4 bases; unmatched junction bases: 8. Germline CDR1 reads DFQATT; CDR2 reads SNEGSKA (reference sequence). This CDR3 is 16 amino acids long. Written as DNA, the CDR3 is TGCAGTGCTAGGACCAGAGTAGCGGGAGGCACCGGGGAGCTGTTTTTT. Translating it yields CSARTRVAGGTGELFF.

The rearrangement joins TRBV29-1 to TRBJ1-5, with TRBD1 identical over 8 bases. The J segment lost 10 bases and the V segment lost 7 bases, leaving 12 bases of the junction unmatched. Germline V gene lookup returns CDR1 SQVTM and CDR2 ANQGSEA. This CDR3 comprises 13 residues. This CDR3 is CSGADREQGPQHF. The DNA of the CDR3 is TGCAGCGGTGCGGACAGGGAGCAAGGACCCCAGCATTTT.

The chain joins TRBV5-8 to TRBJ1-1; D remains unclear. CDR1 is SGHTS, CDR2 YDEGEE, per germline. V gave up 2 bases and J gave up 6 bases, with 8 bases separating them. CDR3 length equals 12 residues. The CDR3 region has the DNA TGTGCCAGCAGCTTCCAGTTCCCTGAAGCTTTCTTT. It translates to CASSFQFPEAFF.

The genes are TRBV20-1 and TRBJ2-7; 9 bases align to TRBD1. Germline V gene data show CDR1 as DFQATT and CDR2 as SNEGSKA (reference sequence). J was trimmed by 6 bases and V by 6 bases; bases with no gene match: 15. The CDR3 is 15 residues long. The chain's CDR3 is CSAPPSGQGNSEQYF. CDR3 bases: TGCAGTGCCCCTCCTTCGGGACAGGGTAATTCCGAGCAGTACTTC.

This clonotype was counted a few times. This chain connects TRBV2 to TRBJ1-2, with D hard to call. The CDR3 runs to 13 residues. Germline V CDR1 and CDR2: SNHLY, FYNNEI. The V gene lost 6 bases and the J gene lost 4 bases, with 12 bases spanning the gap. DNA of the CDR3: TGTGCCAGCAGGCCCGGGCCTATCTATGGCTACACCTTC. It encodes CASRPGPIYGYTF. Combining the CDR3 with reference TRBV2 and TRBJ1-2 gives the whole variable domain EPEVTQTPSHQVTQMGQEVILRCVPISNHLYFYWYRQILGQKVEFLVSFYNNEISEKSEIFDDQFSVERPDGSNFTLKIRSTKLEDSAMYFCASRPGPIYGYTFGSGTRLTVV.

This clonotype has only a few counts. This chain links TRBV2 with TRBJ1-2; TRBD1 is a possible D gene (6 bases). This CDR3 comprises 13 residues. Trimming pared 1 base from V and 3 bases from J, leaving 6 bases between. Looked up from germline, CDR1 is SNHLY and CDR2 is FYNNEI. CDR3 DNA: TGTGCCAGCAGTGAAGGACAGGACTATGGCTACACCTTC. It specifies CASSEGQDYGYTF.

The chain joins TRBV6-1 to TRBJ1-1; no definite D call. The V gene's germline CDR1 is MNHNS and CDR2 SASEGT. The CDR3 is 13 amino acids. V lost 5 bases to trimming and J lost 3 bases, with 10 bases between them. This CDR3 is CASSPDGYTEAFF. For the CDR3, the DNA is TGTGCCAGCAGTCCGGACGGGTACACTGAAGCTTTCTTT.

The table lists this clonotype with a few counts. V is TRBV19 and J is TRBJ1-5, with D unresolved. CDR1 and CDR2 (germline): LNHDA, SQIVND (reference sequence). The CDR3 contains 15 residues. Trimming stripped 5 bases from V and 2 bases from J, with 13 bases between. The CDR3 nucleotides are TGTGCCAGTAGTCGAGGTGTGCCCGGCAATCAGCCCCAGCATTTT. Its translation: CASSRGVPGNQPQHF.

V is TRBV3-1 and J is TRBJ1-6; D uncertain. This CDR3 region has 14 residues. V was pared by 7 bases and J by 10 bases, with 17 bases between. Looked up from germline, CDR1 is LGHDT and CDR2 is YNNKEL (reference sequence). This CDR3 is CASTPMGSGSPLHF. The CDR3 bases are TGTGCCAGCACCCCTATGGGGTCTGGGTCACCCCTCCACTTT.

Written as DNA, the CDR3 is TGTGCCAGCACCAACCCGGGATTCACAGATACGCAGTATTTT. It translates to CASTNPGFTDTQYF. V usage is TRBV12-3 or TRBV12-4 and J usage is TRBJ2-3; perhaps TRBD2 as D (5 bases). The V and J ends lost 7 bases and 2 bases respectively, with 13 bases between them. This CDR3 is built from 14 residues.

CDR3 DNA sequence: TGTGCCTGGAATTTACCAGGACAGGGGGCCTACGAGCAGTACTTC. The encoded protein is CAWNLPGQGAYEQYF. The J gene is TRBJ2-7, the V gene TRBV30; 10 bases line up with TRBD1. In germline, CDR1 is GTSNPN, CDR2 SVGIG (reference sequence). V shed 4 bases and J 2 bases; nucleotides not matched to a gene: 8. The CDR3 spans 15 residues.

The genes are TRBV28 and TRBJ2-1, with 14 bases fitting TRBD2. Germline CDR1 reads MDHEN; CDR2 reads SYDVKM. The CDR3 is 19 residues long. The trim removed 0 bases at V and 1 base at J, leaving 5 bases unmatched. In DNA form, the CDR3 reads TGTGCCAGCAGTTTATGGGGGACTAGCGGGAGAAGGTCCTACAATGAGCAGTTCTTC. Its protein is CASSLWGTSGRRSYNEQFF.

J is TRBJ1-2 and V is TRBV19, with 9 bases identical to TRBD1. Looked up from germline, CDR1 is LNHDA and CDR2 is SQIVND (reference sequence). CDR3 length: 14 residues. After removal of 7 bases from V and 3 bases from J, the junction contained 6 bases not matched to a gene. In nucleotides, the CDR3 is TGTGCCAGTACGAGTACAGGGGGCTACTATGGCTACACCTTC. Protein product: CASTSTGGYYGYTF.

The rearrangement joins TRBV27 to TRBJ2-7; D gene uncertain. This CDR3 comprises 14 residues. The ends were cut back, 5 bases at V and 6 bases at J, with 17 bases in the middle. Germline V CDR1 and CDR2: MNHEY, SMNVEV (reference sequence). The CDR3 nucleotides read TGTGCCAGCAGTCCCCGCCCAGACGGGCTCGAGCAGTACTTC. Translating it yields CASSPRPDGLEQYF.

This clonotype has just a few counts. The chain joins TRBV7-2 to TRBJ1-5; TRBD1 might be the D (5 bases). Germline V gene sequence: CDR1 SGHTA, CDR2 FQGNSA. This CDR3 has 15 residues. Between the trimmed V and J ends, which lost 2 bases and 2 bases, there was a span of 10 bases. Here the CDR3 DNA reads TGTGCCAGCAGCTTAAGTCGGGGCCGCAATCAGCCCCAGCATTTT. Residues: CASSLSRGRNQPQHF.

This clonotype was observed a handful of times. The chain uses TRBV7-6 and TRBJ2-7; D is unresolved. Germline values: CDR1 SGHVS, CDR2 FNYEAQ. The CDR3 consists of 13 residues. The germline V and J ends were trimmed by 3 bases and 3 bases, with 9 bases remaining between them. In DNA form, the CDR3 reads TGTGCCAGCAGCTTTGGGTATTACTACGAGCAGTACTTC. This sequence encodes CASSFGYYYEQYF.

This rearrangement joins TRBV6-1 to TRBJ1-1, with TRBD1 matching over 7 bases. The V gene end was trimmed by 5 bases and the J gene end by 3 bases; junction bases not matched to a gene: 6. The CDR3 runs to 14 residues. The germline gives CDR1 MNHNS, CDR2 SASEGT. CDR3 residues: CASSRGQDYTEAFF. The CDR3 DNA sequence: TGTGCCAGCAGTCGAGGACAGGATTACACTGAAGCTTTCTTT.